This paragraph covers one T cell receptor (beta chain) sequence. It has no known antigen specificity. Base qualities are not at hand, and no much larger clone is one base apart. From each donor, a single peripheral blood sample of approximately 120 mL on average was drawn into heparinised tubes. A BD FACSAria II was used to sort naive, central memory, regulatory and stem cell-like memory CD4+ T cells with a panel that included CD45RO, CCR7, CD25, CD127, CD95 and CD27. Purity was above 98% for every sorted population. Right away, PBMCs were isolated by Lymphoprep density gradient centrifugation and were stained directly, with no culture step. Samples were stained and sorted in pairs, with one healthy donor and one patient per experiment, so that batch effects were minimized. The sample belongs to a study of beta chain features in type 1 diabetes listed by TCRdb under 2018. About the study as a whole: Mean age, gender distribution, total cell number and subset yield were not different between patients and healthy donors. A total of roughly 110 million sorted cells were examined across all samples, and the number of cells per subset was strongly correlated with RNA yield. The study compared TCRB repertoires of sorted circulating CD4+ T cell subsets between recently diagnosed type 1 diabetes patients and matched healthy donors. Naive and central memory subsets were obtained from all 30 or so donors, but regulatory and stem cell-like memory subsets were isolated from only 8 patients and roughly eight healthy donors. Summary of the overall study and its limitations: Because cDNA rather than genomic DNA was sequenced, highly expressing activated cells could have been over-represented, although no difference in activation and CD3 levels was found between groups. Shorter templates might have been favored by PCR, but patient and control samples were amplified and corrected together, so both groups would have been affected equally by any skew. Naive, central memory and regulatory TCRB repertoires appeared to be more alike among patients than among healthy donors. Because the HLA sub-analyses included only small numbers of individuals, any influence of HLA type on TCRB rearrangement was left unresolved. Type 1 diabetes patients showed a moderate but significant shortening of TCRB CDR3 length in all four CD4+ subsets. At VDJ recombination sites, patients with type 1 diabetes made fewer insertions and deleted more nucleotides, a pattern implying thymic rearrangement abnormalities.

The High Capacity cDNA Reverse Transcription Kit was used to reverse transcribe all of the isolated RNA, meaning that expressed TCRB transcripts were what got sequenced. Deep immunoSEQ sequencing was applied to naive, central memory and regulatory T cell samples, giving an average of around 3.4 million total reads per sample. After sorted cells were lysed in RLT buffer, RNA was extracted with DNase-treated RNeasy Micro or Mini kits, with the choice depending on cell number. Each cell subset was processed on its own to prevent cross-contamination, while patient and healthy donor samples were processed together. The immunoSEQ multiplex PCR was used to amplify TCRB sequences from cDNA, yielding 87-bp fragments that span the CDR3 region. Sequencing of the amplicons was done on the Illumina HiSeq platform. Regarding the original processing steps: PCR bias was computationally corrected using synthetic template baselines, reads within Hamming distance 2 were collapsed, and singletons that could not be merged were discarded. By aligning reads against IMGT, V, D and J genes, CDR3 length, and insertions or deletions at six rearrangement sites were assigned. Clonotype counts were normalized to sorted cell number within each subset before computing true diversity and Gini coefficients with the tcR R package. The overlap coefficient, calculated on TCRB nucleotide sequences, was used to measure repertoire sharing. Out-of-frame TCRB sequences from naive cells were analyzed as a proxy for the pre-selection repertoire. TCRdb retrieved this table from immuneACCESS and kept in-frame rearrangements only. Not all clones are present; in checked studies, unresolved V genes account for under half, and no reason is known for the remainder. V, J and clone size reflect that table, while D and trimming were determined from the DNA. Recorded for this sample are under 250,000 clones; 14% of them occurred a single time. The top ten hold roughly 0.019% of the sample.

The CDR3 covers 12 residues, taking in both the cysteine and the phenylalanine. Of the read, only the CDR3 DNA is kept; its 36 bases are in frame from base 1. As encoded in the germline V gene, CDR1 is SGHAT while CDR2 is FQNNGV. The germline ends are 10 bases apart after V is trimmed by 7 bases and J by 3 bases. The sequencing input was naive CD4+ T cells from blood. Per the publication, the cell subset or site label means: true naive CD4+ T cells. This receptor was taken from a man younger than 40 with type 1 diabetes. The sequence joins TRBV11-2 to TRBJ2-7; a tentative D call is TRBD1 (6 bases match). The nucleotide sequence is TGTGCCAGCACCCCACAGGGCTACGAGCAGTACTTC. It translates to CASTPQGYEQYF.